What follows are 32 T cell receptor beta chains derived from one specimen sequenced in a study of T cell responses to AZD1222 COVID-19 vaccine. Repertoires were generated with immunoSEQ multiplex PCR, while TCRdb's copy carries only in-frame clones and drops some. This sample carries around 63,000 clones, 85% of them seen once, and the ten largest clones take roughly 19%. The sequences come from peripheral blood, collected on day 0 of AZD1222 vaccination. These TCRs come from an adult in good health.

This clone has only one observation. The chain links TRBV30 to TRBJ2-7; 9 nucleotides agree with TRBD1. The CDR3 totals 14 residues. V trimming: 3 bases; J trimming: 6 bases; junction bases outside the gene matches: 9. From germline, CDR1 is GTSNPN and CDR2 SVGIG (reference sequence). In DNA, the CDR3 is TGTGCCTGGAGGGGGGACAGGGCCGAGAGCGAGCAGTACTTC. It is translated as CAWRGDRAESEQYF.

The chain uses TRBV6-5 and TRBJ1-4; D is uncertain. With 6 bases removed from V and 9 bases from J, the gap between germline ends came to 11 bases. The CDR3 has 12 residues. Germline V CDR1 and CDR2: MNHEY, SVGAGI. CDR3 protein: CASSPGFQKLFF. In nucleotides, the CDR3 is TGTGCCAGCAGCCCCGGGTTTCAAAAACTGTTTTTT.

This clone was recorded once. The chain uses TRBV5-4 and TRBJ1-5; 7 bases align to TRBD1. The CDR3 covers 14 residues. The junction had 2 bases not matched to a gene; V was cut back by 3 bases and J by 2 bases. The germline V gene has CDR1 SGHNT and CDR2 YYREEE (reference sequence). The CDR3 loop reads CASSSQGGNQPQHF. The CDR3 DNA reads as TGTGCCAGCAGCTCGCAGGGGGGCAATCAGCCCCAGCATTTT. Complete variable domain (other parts from reference TRBV5-4 and TRBJ1-5): ETGVTQSPTHLIKTRGQQVTLRCSSQSGHNTVSWYQQALGQGPQFIFQYYREEENGRGNFPPRFSGLQFPNYSSELNVNALELDDSALYLCASSSQGGNQPQHFGDGTRLSIL.

The chain combines TRBV7-3 with TRBJ1-1; no firm D call. The CDR3 is made up of 13 amino acids. Trimming took off 0 bases at V and 5 bases at J, with 7 bases between the two ends. CDR1 and CDR2 (germline): SGHTA, FQGTGA. CDR3 sequence reads: CASSLTPRTEAFF. DNA for the CDR3: TGTGCCAGCAGCTTAACGCCGAGGACTGAAGCTTTCTTT.

The V gene is TRBV5-1, the J gene TRBJ1-6; D is perhaps TRBD1 (6 bases). This CDR3 contains 17 residues. Trimming removed 4 bases from V and 6 bases from J, with 20 bases in between. CDR1 and CDR2 (germline): SGHRS, YFSETQ. The DNA for the CDR3 is TGCGCCAGCAGCAACCAGGGGCCCTCGTTGGGTAATTCACCCCTCCACTTT. The encoded protein is CASSNQGPSLGNSPLHF.

The V call is TRBV11-2, the J call TRBJ2-5; D is unresolved. Per the germline V gene, CDR1 is SGHAT and CDR2 is FQNNGV. The CDR3 totals 14 residues. Trimming shortened V by 4 bases and J by 5 bases, and 14 bases separated the two germline ends. This chain's CDR3 is CASSYWSLGETQYF. The CDR3 DNA follows: TGTGCCAGCAGCTATTGGTCCCTCGGGGAGACCCAGTACTTC.

CDR3 DNA: TGTGCCAGCAGCGAATCCCGGGTGGGGACACCAAATTCACCCCTCCACTTT. It codes for CASSESRVGTPNSPLHF. The chain couples TRBV9 to TRBJ1-6; possibly TRBD1 for D (6 bases). In germline, CDR1 is SGDLS, CDR2 YYNGEE. CDR3 length equals 17 residues. Trimming shortened V by 3 bases and J by 7 bases, and 20 bases separated the two germline ends.

The chain carries TRBV9 and TRBJ2-7; D is perhaps TRBD2 (5 bases). The CDR3 sequence is 15 residues long. CDR1 and CDR2 from the germline V gene are SGDLS and YYNGEE. Trimming took off 0 bases at V and 3 bases at J, with 13 bases between the two ends. The DNA of the CDR3 is TGTGCCAGCAGCGTAGGGGATAGCGACCTCTACGAGCAGTACTTC. Protein product: CASSVGDSDLYEQYF.

This clone appeared a single time. The rearrangement links TRBV18 to TRBJ2-2; 10 bases match TRBD2. Germline trimming cut 0 bases from V and 3 bases from J; bases unmatched to any gene: 4. The CDR3 is made up of 17 amino acids. CDR1 is KGHSH, CDR2 LQKENI, per germline. CDR3 coding DNA: TGTGCCAGCTCACCACCGAAGCGGGGGGGCCACACCGGGGAGCTGTTTTTT. Protein product: CASSPPKRGGHTGELFF. The whole variable domain, filled in from reference TRBV18 and TRBJ2-2, reads NAGVMQNPRHLVRRRGQEARLRCSPMKGHSHVYWYRQLPEEGLKFMVYLQKENIIDESGMPKERFSAEFPKEGPSILRIQQVVRGDSAAYFCASSPPKRGGHTGELFFGEGSRLTVL.

The chain links TRBV23-1 to TRBJ2-3; the match to TRBD2 covers 8 bases. TRBV23-1 is classed as an ORF, of uncertain function. CDR3 size: 16 residues. Unmatched junction bases numbered 11, after V lost 6 bases and J lost 3 bases. The CDR3 DNA follows: TGCGCCAGCAGACCAAGTACGGGGGGGGAAACAGATACGCAGTATTTT. This gives the protein CASRPSTGGETDTQYF.

This rearrangement joins TRBV6-5 to TRBJ2-6, with TRBD1 matching over 9 bases. The V gene's germline CDR1 is MNHEY and CDR2 SVGAGI. J was trimmed by 11 bases and V by 3 bases; bases with no gene match: 5. The CDR3 covers 14 residues. The CDR3 sequence is CASSYSGQGDVLTF. The CDR3 DNA reads TGTGCCAGCAGTTATTCGGGACAGGGAGACGTCCTGACTTTC.

The V and J genes are TRBV6-1 and TRBJ2-3, with 8 bases lining up with TRBD1. Germline CDR1 is MNHNS and CDR2 is SASEGT. The junction had 4 bases not matched to a gene; V was cut back by 2 bases and J by 6 bases. The CDR3 spans 14 residues. CDR3: CASSEQGASDTQYF. Here the CDR3 DNA reads TGTGCCAGCAGTGAACAGGGGGCGTCGGATACGCAGTATTTT.

The CDR3 DNA reads as TGTGCCAGCCAGGGGGGGAGATACGAGCAGTACTTC. Residues: CASQGGRYEQYF. V and J are TRBV28 and TRBJ2-7; D may match TRBD1 or TRBD2 (7 bases each). V lost 8 bases and J 4 bases, leaving 12 bases between the germline ends. The V gene's germline CDR1 is MDHEN and CDR2 SYDVKM. The CDR3 covers 12 residues.

This sequence joins TRBV14 and TRBJ1-1; D gene ambiguous. The germline CDR1 and CDR2 sequences are SGHDN and FVKESK. This CDR3 has 13 residues. V dropped 1 base and J dropped 6 bases, with 9 bases sitting between them. The CDR3 DNA follows: TGTGCCAGCAGCCAAGTTCCGGGTTCTGAAGCTTTCTTT. Its protein is CASSQVPGSEAFF. The full variable domain, rest sourced from reference TRBV14 and TRBJ1-1, is EAGVTQFPSHSVIEKGQTVTLRCDPISGHDNLYWYRRVMGKEIKFLLHFVKESKQDESGMPNNRFLAERTGGTYSTLKVQPAELEDSGVYFCASSQVPGSEAFFGQGTRLTVV.

This chain uses TRBV3-1 (or the pseudogene TRBV3-2) with TRBJ1-4; TRBD1 is a possible D gene (5 bases). Germline CDR1 reads LGHDT; CDR2 reads YNNKEL (reference sequence). Trimming left V 0 bases short and J 8 bases short, with 13 bases between. This CDR3 contains 15 residues. This chain's CDR3 is CASSQDHGGGEKLFF. Written as DNA, the CDR3 is TGTGCCAGCAGCCAAGATCACGGGGGAGGAGAAAAACTGTTTTTT.

The chain employs TRBV5-1 and TRBJ2-1; perhaps TRBD1 as D (5 bases). V was trimmed by 4 bases and J by 2 bases, leaving 13 bases between them. Looked up from germline, CDR1 is SGHRS and CDR2 is YFSETQ. CDR3 length: 15 residues. CDR3 coding DNA: TGCGCCAGCAGCCCCCAGGGTCCTACCTACAATGAGCAGTTCTTC. It specifies CASSPQGPTYNEQFF.

This clone occurred once. Here the CDR3 reads CASSEGVTNTGELFF. DNA for the CDR3: TGTGCCAGCAGCGAGGGCGTGACGAACACCGGGGAGCTGTTTTTT. V and J are TRBV11-3 and TRBJ2-2; D perhaps matches TRBD2 (5 bases). The CDR3 has 15 amino acids. CDR1 and CDR2 (germline): SGHNT, YENEEA. Trimming cost V 5 bases and J 0 bases, with 10 bases left between them. The variable domain in full, completed from reference TRBV11-3 and TRBJ2-2, reads EAGVVQSPRYKIIEKKQPVAFWCNPISGHNTLYWYLQNLGQGPELLIRYENEEAVDDSQLPKDRFSAERLKGVDSTLKIQPAELGDSAVYLCASSEGVTNTGELFFGEGSRLTVL.

V gene TRBV12-3 or TRBV12-4 combines with J gene TRBJ1-2; TRBD1 is a possible D gene (5 bases). V gave up 1 base and J gave up 4 bases, with 7 bases separating them. This CDR3 is built from 13 residues. The CDR3 spells CASSLETGYGYTF. As DNA, the CDR3 is TGTGCCAGCAGTTTAGAAACAGGCTATGGCTACACCTTC.

The chain recombines TRBV4-1 with TRBJ2-7, with D possibly TRBD1 on 6 matching bases. V was shortened by 0 bases and J by 5 bases, with 14 bases between the two germline ends. Germline V gene data show CDR1 as MGHRA and CDR2 as YSYEKL. There are 15 residues in the CDR3. CDR3 sequence reads: CASSQDRRTAHEQYF. The CDR3 nucleotides are TGCGCCAGCAGCCAAGATCGACGGACAGCGCACGAGCAGTACTTC.

The chain employs TRBV15 and TRBJ2-5, with unresolved D. V was cut by 1 base and J by 5 bases, with 5 bases left in between. Germline V gives CDR1 LNHNV, CDR2 YYDKDF (reference sequence). The CDR3 loop spans 12 amino acids. The CDR3 is CATSRVGETQYF. The CDR3 DNA is TGTGCCACCAGCAGAGTGGGTGAGACCCAGTACTTC.

The V and J genes are TRBV12-3 or TRBV12-4 and TRBJ2-7; no definite D call. Deletions cut 3 bases from V and 6 bases from J, with 9 bases between. This CDR3 region has 12 residues. CDR3 protein: CASSFVRVEQYF. The DNA for the CDR3 is TGTGCCAGCAGTTTCGTCCGGGTCGAGCAGTACTTC.

The chain joins TRBV30 to TRBJ1-5; 10 nucleotides align to TRBD1. Germline V gene data show CDR1 as GTSNPN and CDR2 as SVGIG (reference sequence). J gave up 9 bases and V 3 bases, and 17 bases lay outside the gene matches. This CDR3 region has 17 residues. For the CDR3, the DNA is TGTGCCTGGAGCTCGACGGGACAGGGGAAGGGACCGGGGCCCCAGCATTTT. Residues: CAWSSTGQGKGPGPQHF.

V usage is TRBV9 and J usage is TRBJ1-3; 9 nucleotides match TRBD1. The CDR3 has 18 amino acids. The germline V gene has CDR1 SGDLS and CDR2 YYNGEE. V gave up 4 bases and J gave up 0 bases; unmatched junction bases: 11. The CDR3 DNA reads TGTGCCAGCAGCCCAGGCCCCCCGGGACAGGGCTCTGGAAACACCATATATTTT. Its translation is CASSPGPPGQGSGNTIYF.

The chain carries TRBV19 and TRBJ2-7, with a tentative D call TRBD2 (6 bases). The CDR3 has 14 residues. Germline CDR1 LNHDA, CDR2 SQIVND (reference sequence). V was trimmed by 3 bases and J by 4 bases, leaving 13 bases between them. Here the CDR3 reads CASSMVGAGYEQYF. The CDR3, as DNA: TGTGCCAGTAGTATGGTAGGGGCGGGGTACGAGCAGTACTTC.

This clone was seen only a few times. The chain uses TRBV6-4 and TRBJ1-5; 10 nucleotides align to TRBD1. The CDR3 has 15 residues. The germline CDR1 and CDR2 sequences are MRHNA and SNTAGT. With 3 bases clipped from V and 2 bases from J, the junction kept 1 base outside the gene matches. CDR3 sequence: CASSEGTGGNQPQHF. As DNA, the CDR3 is TGTGCCAGCAGTGAGGGGACAGGGGGCAATCAGCCCCAGCATTTT.

The chain employs TRBV6-5 and TRBJ1-2; D possibly corresponds to TRBD1 (6 bases). V gave up 2 bases and J gave up 8 bases, with 9 bases separating them. The length of the CDR3 is 12 residues. Germline CDR1 is MNHEY and CDR2 is SVGAGI. CDR3 loop: CASSYVGGGYTF. The CDR3 DNA reads as TGTGCCAGCAGTTACGTGGGGGGCGGCTACACCTTC.

The J gene is TRBJ2-7, the V gene TRBV19; 10 bases are shared with TRBD1. Trimming cost V 5 bases and J 3 bases; bases outside gene matches: 7. Germline CDR1 LNHDA, CDR2 SQIVND (reference sequence). The CDR3 loop spans 15 amino acids. The CDR3 region is CASSGGRTGGYEQYF. The CDR3 nucleotides read TGTGCCAGTAGTGGGGGTAGGACAGGGGGCTACGAGCAGTACTTC.

This clone came up once. This chain joins TRBV5-8 and TRBJ2-3, with a tentative D call TRBD2 (6 bases). The CDR3 sequence is 14 residues long. Germline V CDR1 and CDR2: SGHTS, YDEGEE. Trimming cost V 4 bases and J 3 bases, with 12 bases left between them. Here the CDR3 reads CASSLGTRTDTQYF. The DNA for the CDR3 is TGTGCCAGCAGCCTAGGGACTCGTACAGATACGCAGTATTTT.

The chain couples TRBV5-1 to TRBJ2-1; D ambiguous. The CDR3 extends over 14 amino acids. Germline CDR1 SGHRS, CDR2 YFSETQ. Trimming stripped 4 bases from V and 0 bases from J, with 8 bases between. CDR3 loop: CASSESTSYNEQFF. The CDR3 bases are TGCGCCAGCAGCGAGTCTACCTCCTACAATGAGCAGTTCTTC. Supplemented by reference TRBV5-1 and TRBJ2-1, the full variable domain reads KAGVTQTPRYLIKTRGQQVTLSCSPISGHRSVSWYQQTPGQGLQFLFEYFSETQRNKGNFPGRFSGRQFSNSRSEMNVSTLELGDSALYLCASSESTSYNEQFFGPGTRLTVL.

This clone was seen a single time. The chain combines TRBV5-1 with TRBJ2-3, with TRBD2 matching 8 bases. The CDR3 consists of 15 residues. The junction had 6 bases not matched to a gene; V was cut back by 3 bases and J by 3 bases. Germline lookup yields CDR1 SGHRS and CDR2 YFSETQ. The CDR3 spells CASSSSGLETDTQYF. Here the CDR3 DNA reads TGCGCCAGCAGCTCCTCGGGACTAGAGACAGATACGCAGTATTTT. Together with reference TRBV5-1 and TRBJ2-3, the CDR3 gives the full variable domain: KAGVTQTPRYLIKTRGQQVTLSCSPISGHRSVSWYQQTPGQGLQFLFEYFSETQRNKGNFPGRFSGRQFSNSRSEMNVSTLELGDSALYLCASSSSGLETDTQYFGPGTRLTVL.

V and J are TRBV5-6 and TRBJ1-2; tentatively, D is TRBD1 (5 bases). Germline V gene lookup returns CDR1 SGHDT and CDR2 YYEEEE. The CDR3 runs 14 residues. Trimming left V 4 bases short and J 10 bases short, with 20 bases between. CDR3 nucleotides: TGTGCCAGCAGCCCAAGTCTTGACCGGGACTACTACACCTTC. Its protein product is CASSPSLDRDYYTF. Drawing the rest from reference TRBV5-6 and TRBJ1-2, the complete variable domain is DAGVTQSPTHLIKTRGQQVTLRCSPKSGHDTVSWYQQALGQGPQFIFQYYEEEERQRGNFPDRFSGHQFPNYSSELNVNALLLGDSALYLCASSPSLDRDYYTFGSGTRLTVV.

This chain joins TRBV6-5 and TRBJ1-2; 8 nucleotides align to TRBD1. The germline V gene has CDR1 MNHEY and CDR2 SVGAGI. Germline trimming cut 6 bases from V and 4 bases from J; bases unmatched to any gene: 7. This CDR3 spans 14 amino acids. The CDR3, as DNA: TGTGCCAGCAGGCAGACAGGGGCAATCTATGGCTACACCTTC. Its translation: CASRQTGAIYGYTF.